Below, 4 T cell receptor beta chains from the same sample are listed, as sequenced in a study of T cell repertoires in cytomegalovirus infection. TCRdb used MiXCR to reprocess the reads, holding one entry per CDR3 protein. The repertoire holds roughly 920,000 distinct CDR3 sequences, 31% seen once, with around 15% in the top ten. These receptors' antigens are unknown. The sample was cultured CD8+ T cells from PBMCs, taken from culture after CMV antigen stimulation. The receptor set was obtained from a human donor in good health (CMV status not recorded). Some clones in this sample may be carry-over from other donors' samples.

This clonotype was observed a few times. The chain links TRBV12-3 or TRBV12-4 to TRBJ1-2; D is unclear. Between the trimmed V and J ends, which lost 4 bases and 0 bases, there was a span of 9 bases. The CDR3 totals 14 residues. Here the CDR3 reads CASSWRLTNYGYTF. CDR3 coding DNA: TGTGCCAGCAGTTGGAGGCTCACTAACTATGGCTACACCTTC.

This clonotype has a handful of counts. In DNA form, the CDR3 reads TGTGCCAGCAGTGGACCCAGTCCCGTGGGCTTCGGCTATGGCTACACCTTC. Translation gives CASSGPSPVGFGYGYTF. V and J are TRBV6-1 and TRBJ1-2; D not resolved. This CDR3 is 17 amino acids long. Germline assignment: CDR1 MNHNS and CDR2 SASEGT. Trimming pared 4 bases from V and 4 bases from J, leaving 22 bases between.

The chain uses TRBV6-2 or TRBV6-3 and TRBJ1-5, with a tentative D call TRBD1 (6 bases). V was shortened by 4 bases and J by 8 bases, with 15 bases between the two germline ends. In germline, CDR1 is MNHEY, CDR2 SVGEGT. The CDR3 is made up of 14 amino acids. This CDR3 is CASSWGTSNEPQHF. CDR3 sequence (DNA): TGTGCCAGCAGTTGGGGGACAAGCAACGAGCCCCAGCATTTT.

This clonotype was seen a few times. This CDR3 reads CASREQGSNQPQHF. CDR3 bases: TGTGCCAGCAGAGAACAGGGGAGCAATCAGCCCCAGCATTTT. The chain has TRBV6-6 and TRBJ1-5; 7 nucleotides agree with TRBD1. The length of the CDR3 is 14 residues. V dropped 6 bases and J dropped 1; count of bases not matched to a gene: 3. CDR1 and CDR2 from the germline V gene are MNHNY and SVGAGI (reference sequence).